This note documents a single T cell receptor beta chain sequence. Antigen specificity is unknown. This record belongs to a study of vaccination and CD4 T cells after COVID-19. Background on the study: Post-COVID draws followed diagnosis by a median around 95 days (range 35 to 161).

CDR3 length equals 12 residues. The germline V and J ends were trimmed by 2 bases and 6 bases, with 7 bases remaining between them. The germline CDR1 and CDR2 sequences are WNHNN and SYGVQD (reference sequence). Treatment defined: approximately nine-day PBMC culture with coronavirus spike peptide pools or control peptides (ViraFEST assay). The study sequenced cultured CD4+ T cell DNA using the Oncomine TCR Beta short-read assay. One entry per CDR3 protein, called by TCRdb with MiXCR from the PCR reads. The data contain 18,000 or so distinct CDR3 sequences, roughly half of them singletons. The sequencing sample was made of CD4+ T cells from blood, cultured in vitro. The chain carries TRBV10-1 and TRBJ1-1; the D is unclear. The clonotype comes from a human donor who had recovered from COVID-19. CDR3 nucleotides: TGCGCCAGCAGTGAGGGGGTTTCTGAAGCTTTCTTT. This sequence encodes CASSEGVSEAFF.